These T cell receptor beta chains were read from a single sample in a study of blood T cell repertoires in COVID-19. Data came from immunoSEQ multiplex PCR; TCRdb stores just in-frame clones and leaves some out. The table has fewer than 200,000 clones, over 70% seen once. Sequencing was done on a sample of PBMCs or T cells enriched from blood (not recorded which). These receptors were obtained from a woman aged 40 to 55 with acute COVID-19. Both conserved end residues are part of each CDR3. Each record gives: J gene, V gene, D gene, clone size, CDR3 DNA, CDR3 protein. The D gene is left open where the match is weak. The size of a clone is reported for some rows only, either as once, few or many, or as a class for expanded clones.

>TRBJ1-1|TRBV5-1|TRBD1|once
TGCGCCAGCAGCCCACAGGGACAGTTGAACACTGAAGCTTTCTTT
CASSPQGQLNTEAFF
>TRBJ1-5|TRBV7-8|.|.
TGTGCCAGCAGCTCCCTAGGAAGCAATCAGCCCCAGCATTTT
CASSSLGSNQPQHF
>TRBJ2-6|TRBV7-8|TRBD1|few
TGTGCCAGCAGCCGACGACAGGGGGCTTTCTCTGGGGCCAACGTCCTGACTTTC
CASSRRQGAFSGANVLTF
>TRBJ2-5|TRBV7-7|TRBD2|.
TGTGCTAGCAGCTTAGGGGCTAGCGGGAGATGGGAAGAGACCCAGTACTTC
CASSLGASGRWEETQYF
>TRBJ1-1|TRBV2|.|.
TGTGCCAGCAGCTCACGAGAGAACACTGAAGCTTTCTTT
CASSSRENTEAFF
>TRBJ1-2|TRBV4-1|.|once
TGCGCCAGCAGCCAAGTTATGCAGGGCACCTATGGCTACACCTTC
CASSQVMQGTYGYTF
>TRBJ1-1|TRBV2|.|.
TGTGCCAGCAGGGCCGGGGGGTCTCCGAGCGCTGAAGCTTTCTTT
CASRAGGSPSAEAFF
>TRBJ2-1|TRBV5-1|TRBD2|.
TGCGCCAGCAGCTTAACTAGCGGGCGCTACAATGAGCAGTTCTTC
CASSLTSGRYNEQFF
>TRBJ2-1|TRBV6-5|.|.
TGTGCCAGCAGTTGGGGCGTTTCGAGTACCCACAATGAGCAGTTCTTC
CASSWGVSSTHNEQFF
>TRBJ2-1|TRBV21-1|.|.
TGTGCCAGCAGCAAAGAGGAGAGACTAGCGGGAGGGTACAATGAGCAGTTCTTC
CASSKEERLAGGYNEQFF
>TRBJ1-2|TRBV3-1/TRBV3-2|.|.
TGTGCCAGCAGCCAACTGGGGGAGGCTAACTATGGCTACACCTTC
CASSQLGEANYGYTF
>TRBJ2-7|TRBV7-9|TRBD1|.
TGTGCCAGCAGCTTAGACAAGGGACAGGGGAATTCCTACGAGCAGTACTTC
CASSLDKGQGNSYEQYF
>TRBJ1-2|TRBV6-5|.|.
TGTGCCAGCAGTCTGACAGGAGCCTATGGCTACACCTTC
CASSLTGAYGYTF
>TRBJ1-5|TRBV5-1|TRBD1|.
TGCGCCAGCAGCCTGACAGGGATGAGCAATCAGCCCCAGCATTTT
CASSLTGMSNQPQHF
>TRBJ2-2|TRBV3-1/TRBV3-2|TRBD1|.
TGTGCCAGCAGCCAAAGGACAGGGAAGAACACCGGGGAGCTGTTTTTT
CASSQRTGKNTGELFF
>TRBJ2-7|TRBV4-1|.|few
TGCGCCAGCAGCCGGGGACTCCTCTTCTCCTACGAGCAGTACTTC
CASSRGLLFSYEQYF